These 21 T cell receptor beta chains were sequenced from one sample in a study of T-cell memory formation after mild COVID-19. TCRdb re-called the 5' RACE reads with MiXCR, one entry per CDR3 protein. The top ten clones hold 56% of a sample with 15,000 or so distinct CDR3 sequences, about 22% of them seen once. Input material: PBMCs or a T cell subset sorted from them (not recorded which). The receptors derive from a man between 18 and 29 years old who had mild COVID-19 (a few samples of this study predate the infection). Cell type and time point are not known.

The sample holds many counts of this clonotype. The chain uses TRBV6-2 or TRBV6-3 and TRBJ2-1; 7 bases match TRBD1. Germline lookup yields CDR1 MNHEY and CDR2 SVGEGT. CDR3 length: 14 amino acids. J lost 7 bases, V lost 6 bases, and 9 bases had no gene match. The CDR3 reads CASRVGTVGNEQFF. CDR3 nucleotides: TGTGCCAGCAGGGTGGGGACAGTGGGGAATGAGCAGTTCTTC.

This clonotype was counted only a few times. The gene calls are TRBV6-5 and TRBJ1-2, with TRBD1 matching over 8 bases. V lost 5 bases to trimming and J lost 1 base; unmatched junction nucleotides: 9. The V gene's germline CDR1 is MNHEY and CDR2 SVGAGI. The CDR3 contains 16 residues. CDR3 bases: TGTGCCAGCAGTGTTACAGGGGGGAGAAGTAACTATGGCTACACCTTC. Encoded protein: CASSVTGGRSNYGYTF.

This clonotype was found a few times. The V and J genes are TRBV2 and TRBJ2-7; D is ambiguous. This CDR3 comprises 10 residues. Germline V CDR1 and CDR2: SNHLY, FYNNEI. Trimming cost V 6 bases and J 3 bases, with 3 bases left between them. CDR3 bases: TGTGCCAGCAGGGGCTACGAGCAGTACGTC. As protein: CASRGYEQYV.

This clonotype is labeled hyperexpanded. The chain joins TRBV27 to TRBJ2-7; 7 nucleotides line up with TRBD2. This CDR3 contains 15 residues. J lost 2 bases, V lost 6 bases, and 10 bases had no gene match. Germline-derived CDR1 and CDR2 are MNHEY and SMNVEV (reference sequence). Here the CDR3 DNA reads TGTGCCAGCAGCCAATGGGGGGGTACGCCCTACGAGCAGTACTTC. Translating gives CASSQWGGTPYEQYF.

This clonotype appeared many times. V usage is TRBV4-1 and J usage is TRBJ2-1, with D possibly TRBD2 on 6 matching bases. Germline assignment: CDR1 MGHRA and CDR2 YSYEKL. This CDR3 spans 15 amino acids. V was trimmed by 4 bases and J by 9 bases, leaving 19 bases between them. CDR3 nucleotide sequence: TGCGCCAGCAGCCTCACCGGGACTGGCCCTGGTGAGCAGTTCTTC. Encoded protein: CASSLTGTGPGEQFF.

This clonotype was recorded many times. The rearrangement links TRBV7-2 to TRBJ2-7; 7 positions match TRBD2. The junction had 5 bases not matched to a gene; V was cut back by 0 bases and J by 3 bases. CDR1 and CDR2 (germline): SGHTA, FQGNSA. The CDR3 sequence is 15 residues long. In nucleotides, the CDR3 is TGTGCCAGCAGCTTAGCGTGGGGGGGGTACTACGAGCAGTACTTC. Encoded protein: CASSLAWGGYYEQYF. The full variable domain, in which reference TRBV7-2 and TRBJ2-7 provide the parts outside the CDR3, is GAGVSQSPSNKVTEKGKDVELRCDPISGHTALYWYRQSLGQGLEFLIYFQGNSAPDKSGLPSDRFSAERTGGSVSTLTIQRTQQEDSAVYLCASSLAWGGYYEQYFGPGTRLTVT.

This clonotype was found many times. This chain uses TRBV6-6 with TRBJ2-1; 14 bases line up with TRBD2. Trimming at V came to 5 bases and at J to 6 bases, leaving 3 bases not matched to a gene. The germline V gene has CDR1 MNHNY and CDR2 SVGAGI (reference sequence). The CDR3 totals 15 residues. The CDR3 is CASSRLAGGFNEQFF. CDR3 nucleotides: TGTGCCAGCAGTCGACTAGCGGGGGGGTTCAATGAGCAGTTCTTC.

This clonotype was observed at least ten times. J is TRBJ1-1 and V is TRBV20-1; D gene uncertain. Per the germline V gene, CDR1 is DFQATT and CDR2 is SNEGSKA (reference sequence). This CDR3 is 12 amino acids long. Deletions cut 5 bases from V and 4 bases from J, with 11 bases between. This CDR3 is CSAGLRGTEAFF. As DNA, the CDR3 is TGCAGTGCTGGGCTACGGGGCACTGAAGCTTTCTTT.

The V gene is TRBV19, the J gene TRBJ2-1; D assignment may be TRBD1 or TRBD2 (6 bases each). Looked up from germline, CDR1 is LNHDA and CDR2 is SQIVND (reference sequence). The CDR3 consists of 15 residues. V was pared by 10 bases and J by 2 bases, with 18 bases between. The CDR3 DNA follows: TGTGCCACCTCCCTCGGGGGACATACCTACAATGAGCAGTTCTTC. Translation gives CATSLGGHTYNEQFF.

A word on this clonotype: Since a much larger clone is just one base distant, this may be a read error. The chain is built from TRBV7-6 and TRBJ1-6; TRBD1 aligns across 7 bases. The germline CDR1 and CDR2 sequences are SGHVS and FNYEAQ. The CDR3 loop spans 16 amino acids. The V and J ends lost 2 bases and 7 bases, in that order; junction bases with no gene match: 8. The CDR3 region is CASSLNRDSGNSPLHF. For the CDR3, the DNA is TGTGCCAGCAGCTTAAACCGGGACAGTGGCAATTCACCCCTCCACTTT.

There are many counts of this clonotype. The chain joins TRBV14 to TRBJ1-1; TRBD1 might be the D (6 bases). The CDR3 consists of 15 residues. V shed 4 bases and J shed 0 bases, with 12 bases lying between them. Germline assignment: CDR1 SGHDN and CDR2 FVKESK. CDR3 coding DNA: TGTGCCAGCAGCCGACCGGGGGGGCTGAACACTGAAGCTTTCTTT. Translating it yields CASSRPGGLNTEAFF.

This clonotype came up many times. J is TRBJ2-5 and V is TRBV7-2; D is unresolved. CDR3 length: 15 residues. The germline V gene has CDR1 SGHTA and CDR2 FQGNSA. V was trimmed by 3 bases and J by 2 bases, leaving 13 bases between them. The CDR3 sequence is CASSLDRLIQETQYF. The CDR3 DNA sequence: TGTGCCAGCAGCTTGGACCGACTGATACAAGAGACCCAGTACTTC.

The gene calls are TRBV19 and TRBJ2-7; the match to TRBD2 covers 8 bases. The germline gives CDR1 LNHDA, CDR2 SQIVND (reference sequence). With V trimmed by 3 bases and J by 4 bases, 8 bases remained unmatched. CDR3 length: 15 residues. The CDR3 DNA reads TGTGCCAGTAGTATTGGGACTAGGGGTAGGTACGAGCAGTACTTC. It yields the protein CASSIGTRGRYEQYF. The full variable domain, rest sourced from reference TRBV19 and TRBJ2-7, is DGGITQSPKYLFRKEGQNVTLSCEQNLNHDAMYWYRQDPGQGLRLIYYSQIVNDFQKGDIAEGYSVSREKKESFPLTVTSAQKNPTAFYLCASSIGTRGRYEQYFGPGTRLTVT.

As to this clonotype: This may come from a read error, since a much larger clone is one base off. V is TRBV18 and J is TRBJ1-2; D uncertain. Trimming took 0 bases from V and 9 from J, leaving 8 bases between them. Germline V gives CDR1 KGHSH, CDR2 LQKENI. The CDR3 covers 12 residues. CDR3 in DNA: TGTGCCAGCTCACCACCGGCGGGTTGCTACACCTTC. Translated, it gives CASSPPAGCYTF.

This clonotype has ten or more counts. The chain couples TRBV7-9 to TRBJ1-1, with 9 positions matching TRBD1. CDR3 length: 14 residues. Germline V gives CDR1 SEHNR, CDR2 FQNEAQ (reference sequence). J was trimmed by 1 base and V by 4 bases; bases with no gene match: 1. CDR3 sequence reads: CASSWTGANTEAFF. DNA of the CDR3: TGTGCCAGCAGCTGGACAGGGGCGAACACTGAAGCTTTCTTT.

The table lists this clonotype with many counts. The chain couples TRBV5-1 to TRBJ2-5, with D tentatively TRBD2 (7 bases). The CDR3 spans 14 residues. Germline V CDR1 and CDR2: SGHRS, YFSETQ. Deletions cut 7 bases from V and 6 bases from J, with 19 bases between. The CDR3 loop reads CASAARGGAQTQYF. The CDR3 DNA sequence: TGCGCCAGCGCGGCGAGAGGGGGGGCCCAGACCCAGTACTTC. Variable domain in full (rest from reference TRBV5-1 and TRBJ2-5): KAGVTQTPRYLIKTRGQQVTLSCSPISGHRSVSWYQQTPGQGLQFLFEYFSETQRNKGNFPGRFSGRQFSNSRSEMNVSTLELGDSALYLCASAARGGAQTQYFGPGTRLLVL.

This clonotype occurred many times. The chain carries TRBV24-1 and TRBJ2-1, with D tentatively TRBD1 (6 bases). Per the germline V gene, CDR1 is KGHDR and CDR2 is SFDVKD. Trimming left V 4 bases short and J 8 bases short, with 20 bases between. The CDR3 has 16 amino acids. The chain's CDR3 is CATSDPRGPHLDEQFF. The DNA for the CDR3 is TGTGCCACCAGTGACCCCAGGGGACCCCACCTCGATGAGCAGTTCTTC.

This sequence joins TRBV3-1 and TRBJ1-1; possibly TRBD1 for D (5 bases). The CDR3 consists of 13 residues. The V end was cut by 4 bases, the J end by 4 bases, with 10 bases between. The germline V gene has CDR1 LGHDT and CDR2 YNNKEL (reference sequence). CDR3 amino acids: CASSPGHLTEAFF. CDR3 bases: TGTGCCAGCAGCCCAGGACATCTCACTGAAGCTTTCTTT.

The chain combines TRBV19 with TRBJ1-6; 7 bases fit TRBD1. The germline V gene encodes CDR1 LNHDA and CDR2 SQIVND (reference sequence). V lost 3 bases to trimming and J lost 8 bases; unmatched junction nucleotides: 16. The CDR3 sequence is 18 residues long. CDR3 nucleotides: TGTGCCAGTAGTATGGACTTAGGGGGCGTCGGGTTGGATTCACCCCTCCACTTT. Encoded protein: CASSMDLGGVGLDSPLHF.

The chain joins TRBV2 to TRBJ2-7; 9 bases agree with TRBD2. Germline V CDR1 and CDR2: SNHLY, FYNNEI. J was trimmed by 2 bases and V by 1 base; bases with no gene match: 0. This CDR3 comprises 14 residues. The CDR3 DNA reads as TGTGCCAGCAGTGAAGGGACTAGCGCCTACGAGCAGTACTTC. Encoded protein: CASSEGTSAYEQYF.

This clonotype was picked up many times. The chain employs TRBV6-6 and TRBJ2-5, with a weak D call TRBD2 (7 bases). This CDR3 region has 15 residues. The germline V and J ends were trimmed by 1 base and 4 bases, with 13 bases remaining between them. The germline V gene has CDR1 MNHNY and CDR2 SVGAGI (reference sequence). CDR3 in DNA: TGTGCCAGCAGTTACTTGGGGGGGCACGGAGAGACCCAGTACTTC. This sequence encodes CASSYLGGHGETQYF.